The next 10 T cell receptor beta chains were all read from a single sample in a study of blood T cell repertoires in COVID-19. Measured with immunoSEQ multiplex PCR; TCRdb has only the in-frame clones, and not every one. The sample yields 85,000 to 130,000 clones, about four fifths seen once. Sequencing was done on a sample of peripheral blood. Receptors were obtained from a man in his fifties or sixties with acute or convalescent COVID-19.

The CDR3 DNA reads as TGTGCCAGCAGCTCCGCTACTATGAACACTGAAGCTTTCTTT. Amino acid sequence: CASSSATMNTEAFF. This chain joins TRBV3-1 (or the pseudogene TRBV3-2) and TRBJ1-1; D is undetermined. V lost 5 bases and J lost 0, with 10 bases in between. This CDR3 comprises 14 residues. CDR1 and CDR2 (germline): LGHDT, YNNKEL (reference sequence).

The rearrangement joins TRBV19 to TRBJ2-2, with TRBD1 matching over 8 bases. Trimming at V came to 5 bases and at J to 7 bases, leaving 12 bases not matched to a gene. Germline V gene data show CDR1 as LNHDA and CDR2 as SQIVND (reference sequence). The CDR3 has 16 amino acids. The CDR3 bases are TGTGCCAGTAGTCCCCCGGACAGGGTCGGAGGCGGGGAGCTGTTTTTT. It specifies CASSPPDRVGGGELFF. The full variable domain, in which reference TRBV19 and TRBJ2-2 provide the parts outside the CDR3, is DGGITQSPKYLFRKEGQNVTLSCEQNLNHDAMYWYRQDPGQGLRLIYYSQIVNDFQKGDIAEGYSVSREKKESFPLTVTSAQKNPTAFYLCASSPPDRVGGGELFFGEGSRLTVL.

The chain employs TRBV7-2 and TRBJ1-5; D is unclear. CDR1 is SGHTA and CDR2 is FQGNSA in the germline V gene. The CDR3 runs to 15 residues. Between the trimmed V and J ends, which lost 1 base and 0 bases, there was a span of 7 bases. The chain's CDR3 is CASSLGVNSNQPQHF. The CDR3, as DNA: TGTGCCAGCAGCTTAGGTGTTAATAGCAATCAGCCCCAGCATTTT. Together with reference TRBV7-2 and TRBJ1-5, the CDR3 gives the full variable domain: GAGVSQSPSNKVTEKGKDVELRCDPISGHTALYWYRQSLGQGLEFLIYFQGNSAPDKSGLPSDRFSAERTGGSVSTLTIQRTQQEDSAVYLCASSLGVNSNQPQHFGDGTRLSIL.

This clone was recorded once. The gene calls are TRBV3-1 (or the pseudogene TRBV3-2) and TRBJ1-6; perhaps TRBD1 as D (5 bases). Germline assignment: CDR1 LGHDT and CDR2 YNNKEL (reference sequence). V gave up 1 base and J gave up 9 bases, with 7 bases separating them. The CDR3 has 13 amino acids. Written as DNA, the CDR3 is TGTGCCAGCAGCCAAGTCGGGGGTTCACCCCTCCACTTT. It translates to CASSQVGGSPLHF.

This clone has a single count. The rearrangement uses TRBV18 and TRBJ2-1, with D perhaps TRBD1 (5 bases). V was clipped by 3 bases and J by 5 bases, with 11 bases between them. There are 14 residues in the CDR3. Germline loops: CDR1 KGHSH, CDR2 LQKENI. Written as DNA, the CDR3 is TGTGCCAGCTCACCCCTAAGGGGCAACAATGAGCAGTTCTTC. This gives the protein CASSPLRGNNEQFF. The whole variable domain, remainder taken from reference TRBV18 and TRBJ2-1, is NAGVMQNPRHLVRRRGQEARLRCSPMKGHSHVYWYRQLPEEGLKFMVYLQKENIIDESGMPKERFSAEFPKEGPSILRIQQVVRGDSAAYFCASSPLRGNNEQFFGPGTRLTVL.

This clone was seen many times. V usage is TRBV27 and J usage is TRBJ2-7; 10 bases line up with TRBD1. J was trimmed by 6 bases and V by 9 bases; bases with no gene match: 5. This CDR3 has 12 residues. Germline CDR1 MNHEY, CDR2 SMNVEV (reference sequence). CDR3 bases: TGTGCCAGTAGGACAGGGGGTGGCGAGCAGTACTTC. It codes for CASRTGGGEQYF.

This clone was counted only a few times. The rearrangement links TRBV2 to TRBJ2-7; 7 bases map to TRBD2. The V segment lost 10 bases and the J segment 5 bases; nucleotides outside the gene matches: 8. The CDR3 spans 12 residues. Germline V lookup: CDR1 SNHLY, CDR2 FYNNEI. The CDR3 here is CANEGSGDEQYF. The CDR3 DNA reads TGTGCCAATGAAGGAAGCGGGGACGAGCAGTACTTC. Full variable domain (remainder filled in from reference TRBV2 and TRBJ2-7): EPEVTQTPSHQVTQMGQEVILRCVPISNHLYFYWYRQILGQKVEFLVSFYNNEISEKSEIFDDQFSVERPDGSNFTLKIRSTKLEDSAMYFCANEGSGDEQYFGPGTRLTVT.

The rearrangement uses TRBV30 and TRBJ2-1; 8 nucleotides line up with TRBD2. Germline CDR1 GTSNPN, CDR2 SVGIG (reference sequence). Trimming removed 2 bases from V and 5 bases from J; junction bases left unmatched: 11. CDR3 length equals 16 residues. This CDR3 reads CAWSWGSWRGDNEQFF. The CDR3 DNA reads as TGTGCCTGGAGTTGGGGGTCTTGGCGGGGGGACAATGAGCAGTTCTTC. Full variable domain (remainder filled in from reference TRBV30 and TRBJ2-1): SQTIHQWPATLVQPVGSPLSLECTVEGTSNPNLYWYRQAAGRGLQLLFYSVGIGQISSEVPQNLSASRPQDRQFILSSKKLLLSDSGFYLCAWSWGSWRGDNEQFFGPGTRLTVL.

In its sample, this clone was seen once. CDR3 in amino acids: CASSHYQTGSTDTQYF. The CDR3 DNA reads as TGTGCCAGCAGCCACTACCAGACAGGGAGCACAGATACGCAGTATTTT. The V call is TRBV5-8, the J call TRBJ2-3; 7 nucleotides align to TRBD1. The CDR3 has 16 residues. Germline V gene sequence: CDR1 SGHTS, CDR2 YDEGEE. V shed 4 bases and J 0 bases; nucleotides not matched to a gene: 8.

The chain links TRBV7-3 to TRBJ2-1; 12 bases are shared with TRBD1. This CDR3 has 15 amino acids. Trimming removed 3 bases from V and 6 bases from J; junction bases left unmatched: 3. Looked up from germline, CDR1 is SGHTA and CDR2 is FQGTGA. The CDR3 nucleotides read TGTGCCAGCAGCTTGGGGACAGGGGGCTTCAATGAGCAGTTCTTC. It is translated as CASSLGTGGFNEQFF.